Sequencing of this T cell receptor beta chain was carried out in a study of blood T cells in healthy people across ages. The study, taken as a whole, reports: Unsorted PBMC material precluded a definitive naive versus antigen-experienced comparison. A roughly linear age-dependent decrease characterized TCR beta diversity per million T cells.

The CDR3 loop spans 15 amino acids. Looked up from germline, CDR1 is MGHDK and CDR2 is SYGVNS. V was clipped by 1 base and J by 4 bases, with 13 bases between them. A second PCR of 7 to 11 cycles used a sample-barcoded 5' primer and a J-beta primer mix. TCRdb fed the 5' RACE reads into MiXCR, producing one record per CDR3 protein. The sample records about a million distinct CDR3 sequences, approximately 38% being singletons. With regard to this clonotype: Antigen: not known.

This receptor was identified in a man in his late teens or twenties in good health. Sequencing input: blood. The chain employs TRBV25-1 and TRBJ1-2; weak D call: TRBD1 (5 bases). The CDR3 loop reads CASSESDVGAYGYTF. CDR3 DNA sequence: TGTGCCAGCAGTGAATCCGACGTTGGGGCCTATGGCTACACCTTC.